This entry lists 10 T cell receptor beta chains sequenced from one sample in a study of T cells in Graves' hyperthyroidism and ophthalmopathy. The TCR beta CDR3 regions underwent amplification using RNA transcripts as the source. TCR CDR3 regions were first amplified by RT-PCR with HTBI primers. TCRdb analysed the multiplex PCR reads with MiXCR anew, one entry per CDR3 protein. The sample has 75,000 to 100,000 distinct CDR3 sequences, 51% seen once. Specimen: blood. The receptors were gathered from a woman aged 40 to 50 with Graves' hyperthyroidism.

The sample holds a few counts of this clonotype. The V and J genes are TRBV9 and TRBJ2-7, with D perhaps TRBD1 (6 bases). The CDR3 is made up of 15 amino acids. The V gene lost 5 bases and the J gene lost 0 bases, with 15 bases spanning the gap. The germline V gene encodes CDR1 SGDLS and CDR2 YYNGEE. CDR3 residues: CASSLRSGVSYEQYF. CDR3 nucleotide sequence: TGTGCCAGCAGTTTACGGTCAGGGGTCTCCTACGAGCAGTACTTC.

In regard to this clonotype: This may be a read error, as it is one base from a much larger clone. The V and J genes are TRBV12-3 or TRBV12-4 and TRBJ1-5; tentative D call: TRBD1 (6 bases). The CDR3 runs to 15 residues. CDR3 coding DNA: TGTGCCAGCGGATGGGGGGCAGGAGGCAATCGGCCCCAGCATTTT. It encodes CASGWGAGGNRPQHF.

The chain carries TRBV14 and TRBJ2-1, with D perhaps TRBD2 (6 bases). Germline V gene sequence: CDR1 SGHDN, CDR2 FVKESK. V lost 5 bases and J lost 6, with 14 bases in between. The CDR3 runs to 14 residues. CDR3 amino acids: CASSSRGAGNEQFF. The CDR3 DNA reads TGTGCCAGCAGCTCCCGCGGAGCGGGCAATGAGCAGTTCTTC.

In its sample, this clonotype was seen many times. CDR3 bases: TGCAGTGCTAGAGATTTATTCAGCAGCCAAGAGACCCAGTACTTC. It encodes CSARDLFSSQETQYF. The chain employs TRBV20-1 and TRBJ2-5; D ambiguous. The V end was cut by 0 bases, the J end by 1 base, with 12 bases between. CDR1 and CDR2 (germline): DFQATT, SNEGSKA (reference sequence). There are 15 residues in the CDR3.

This clonotype was counted at least ten times. This chain connects TRBV20-1 to TRBJ2-7; possibly TRBD1 for D (6 bases). The CDR3 has 15 residues. Looked up from germline, CDR1 is DFQATT and CDR2 is SNEGSKA (reference sequence). Trimming cost V 4 bases and J 2 bases, with 18 bases left between them. The CDR3 here is CSANNNREPTYEQYF. The CDR3 nucleotides are TGCAGTGCTAACAATAACAGGGAACCAACCTACGAGCAGTACTTC.

This clonotype came up many times. V gene TRBV7-9 combines with J gene TRBJ1-1; the match to TRBD1 covers 8 bases. Germline V gene data show CDR1 as SEHNR and CDR2 as FQNEAQ (reference sequence). The CDR3 consists of 13 residues. The J segment lost 5 bases and the V segment lost 3 bases, leaving 2 bases of the junction unmatched. CDR3 DNA sequence: TGTGCCAGCAGCTTGACAGGGGATACTGAAGCTTTCTTT. Protein product: CASSLTGDTEAFF.

The chain recombines TRBV7-2 with TRBJ2-5, with D perhaps TRBD1 or TRBD2 (7 bases each). V lost 3 bases to trimming and J lost 7 bases, with 18 bases between them. The CDR3 sequence is 15 residues long. Germline loops: CDR1 SGHTA, CDR2 FQGNSA. The chain's CDR3 is CASSFTGTASGTQYF. In nucleotides, the CDR3 is TGTGCCAGCAGCTTCACCGGGACAGCTAGCGGGACCCAGTACTTC.

The rearrangement uses TRBV2 and TRBJ2-3; unclear D gene. The CDR3 sequence is 13 residues long. V shed 3 bases and J shed 3 bases, with 7 bases lying between them. Germline V lookup: CDR1 SNHLY, CDR2 FYNNEI. DNA of the CDR3: TGTGCCAGCAGTGATCCCGGGACAGATACGCAGTATTTT. Translated: CASSDPGTDTQYF.

About this clonotype: An end of the junction differs from the germline gene, which may be a read error. The V and J genes are TRBV7-2 and TRBJ2-7, with 13 bases aligning to TRBD2. The CDR3 spans 17 residues. Germline V lookup: CDR1 SGHTA, CDR2 FQGNSA. CDR3 nucleotide sequence: TGCGCCAGCAGCCAAGGGTCGGGACTAGCGGGAACCTACGAGCAGTACTTC. This encodes CASSQGSGLAGTYEQYF.

This clonotype was counted once. This chain uses TRBV5-1 with TRBJ2-5, with 7 bases identical to TRBD1. This CDR3 spans 20 amino acids. Germline CDR1 SGHRS, CDR2 YFSETQ. V gave up 0 bases and J gave up 4 bases; unmatched junction bases: 21. The CDR3 DNA reads as TGCGCCAGCAGCTTGGAGGTAGCAGGGGGATCGACAGGCCGGGGAGAGACCCAGTACTTC. This translates into CASSLEVAGGSTGRGETQYF.